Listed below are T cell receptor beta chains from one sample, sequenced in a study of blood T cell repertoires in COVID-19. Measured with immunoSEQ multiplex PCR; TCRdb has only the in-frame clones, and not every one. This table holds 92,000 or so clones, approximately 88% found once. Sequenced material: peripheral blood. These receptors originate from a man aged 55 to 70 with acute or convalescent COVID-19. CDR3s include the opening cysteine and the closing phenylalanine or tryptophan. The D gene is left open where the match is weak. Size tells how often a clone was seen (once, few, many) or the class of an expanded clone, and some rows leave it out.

TGTGCCAGCAGCTGGGCCTCAAGGGAGGAAAAACTGTTTTTT,CASSWASREEKLFF,.,14,.,TRBV7-8,TRBJ1-4
TGTGCCAGCAGCGCCGGAGCGGGAGGGCCCCCCTACGAGCAGTACTTC,CASSAGAGGPPYEQYF,once,16,.,TRBV21-1,TRBJ2-7
TGCGCCAGCAGCTTGTCCAGCGGGGGGGCTCAGACCCAGTACTTC,CASSLSSGGAQTQYF,.,15,TRBD2,TRBV5-1,TRBJ2-5
TGTGCCAGCTCACCACCGACAGGGGACTATGGCTACACCTTC,CASSPPTGDYGYTF,.,14,TRBD1,TRBV18,TRBJ1-2
TGCGCCAGCAAGTCGCGGGGGGGCGGCTACGAGCAGTACTTC,CASKSRGGGYEQYF,.,14,TRBD2,TRBV5-1,TRBJ2-7
TGTGCCAGCTCATCAGACAGGGGGAACTACGAGCAGTACTTC,CASSSDRGNYEQYF,.,14,TRBD1,TRBV18,TRBJ2-7
TGTGCCAGCAGCCAAACCGGACAGCAAGAGACCCAGTACTTC,CASSQTGQQETQYF,.,14,.,TRBV3-1/TRBV3-2,TRBJ2-5
TGTGCCAGCAGCCCCCAGGACAGGCCAAATCAGCCCCAGCATTTT,CASSPQDRPNQPQHF,.,15,TRBD1,TRBV5-8,TRBJ1-5
TGTGCCAGCAGCCTGACTAGCGGGAGCCCTACCTACGAGCAGTACTTC,CASSLTSGSPTYEQYF,.,16,TRBD2,TRBV7-3,TRBJ2-7
TGCGCCAGCAGCCTCGGGACAGTCAACTATGGCTACACCTTC,CASSLGTVNYGYTF,.,14,TRBD1,TRBV5-1,TRBJ1-2
TGTGCCAGCAGCGCACAGACAGGGGAGGGCTACGAGCAGTACTTC,CASSAQTGEGYEQYF,.,15,.,TRBV7-2,TRBJ2-7
TGCGCCAGCAGCTTGGGAGATGGCAATCAGCCCCAGCATTTT,CASSLGDGNQPQHF,.,14,.,TRBV5-1,TRBJ1-5
TGTGCCAGCAGGTCAGGGGGCCCAGATACGCAGTATTTT,CASRSGGPDTQYF,.,13,TRBD1,TRBV6-5,TRBJ2-3
TGTGCCAGCAGCTTATCCAGGGTCCAAGAGACCCAGTACTTC,CASSLSRVQETQYF,.,14,.,TRBV7-7,TRBJ2-5
TGTGCCAGCAGCGTTGGTCAGGACACTGGAAACACCATATATTTT,CASSVGQDTGNTIYF,.,15,.,TRBV9,TRBJ1-3
TGTGCCAGCAGTTTATTTGGGGGGACAGGGAATTCACCCCTCCACTTT,CASSLFGGTGNSPLHF,.,16,TRBD1,TRBV28,TRBJ1-6
TGCGCCAGCAGCTCCGGGACAGGGGACTACGAGCAGTACTTC,CASSSGTGDYEQYF,.,14,TRBD1,TRBV5-1,TRBJ2-7